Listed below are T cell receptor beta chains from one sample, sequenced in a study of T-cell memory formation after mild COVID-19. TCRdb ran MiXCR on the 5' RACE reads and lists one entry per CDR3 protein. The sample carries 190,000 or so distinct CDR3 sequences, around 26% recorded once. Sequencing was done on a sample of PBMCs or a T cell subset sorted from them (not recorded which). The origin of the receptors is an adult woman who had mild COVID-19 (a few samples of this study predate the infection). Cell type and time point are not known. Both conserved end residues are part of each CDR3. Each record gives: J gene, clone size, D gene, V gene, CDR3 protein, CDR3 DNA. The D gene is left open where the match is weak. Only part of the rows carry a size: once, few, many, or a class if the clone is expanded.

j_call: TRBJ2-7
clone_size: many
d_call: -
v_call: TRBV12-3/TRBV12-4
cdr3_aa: CASTRPDYSYEQYF
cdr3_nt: TGTGCCAGCACCCGACCGGACTACTCCTACGAGCAGTACTTC

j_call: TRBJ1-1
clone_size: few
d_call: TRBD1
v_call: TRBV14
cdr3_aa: CASSQDWRQGAAFF
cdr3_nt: TGTGCCAGCAGCCAAGATTGGAGACAGGGGGCGGCTTTCTTT

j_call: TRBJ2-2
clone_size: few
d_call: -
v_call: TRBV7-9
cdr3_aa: CASSPLASANTGELFF
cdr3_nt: TGTGCCAGCAGCCCCCTCGCTAGCGCGAACACCGGGGAGCTGTTTTTT

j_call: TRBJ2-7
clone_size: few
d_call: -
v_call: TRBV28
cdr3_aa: CASSMFYEQYF
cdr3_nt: TGTGCCAGCAGTATGTTCTACGAGCAGTACTTC

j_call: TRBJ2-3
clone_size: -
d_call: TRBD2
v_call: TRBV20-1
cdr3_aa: CSARGTSGRAGTDTQYF
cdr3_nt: TGCAGTGCTAGGGGGACTAGCGGGAGGGCCGGGACAGATACGCAGTATTTT

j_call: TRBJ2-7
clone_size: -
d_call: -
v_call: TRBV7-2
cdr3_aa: CASSLSSTGTTYEQYF
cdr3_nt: TGTGCCAGCAGCTTATCGAGCACCGGGACAACATACGAGCAGTACTTC

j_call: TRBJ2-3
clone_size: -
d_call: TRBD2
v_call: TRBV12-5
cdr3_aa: CASVWREVKDTQYF
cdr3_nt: TGTGCTAGTGTGTGGCGGGAGGTGAAAGATACGCAGTATTTT

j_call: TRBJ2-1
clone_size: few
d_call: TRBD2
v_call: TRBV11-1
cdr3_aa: CASSFPGGPYNEQFF
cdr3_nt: TGTGCCAGCAGCTTCCCGGGGGGGCCCTACAATGAGCAGTTCTTC

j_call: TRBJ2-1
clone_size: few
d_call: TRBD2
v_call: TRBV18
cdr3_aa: CASSWTSGEQFF
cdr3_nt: TGTGCCAGCTCATGGACTAGCGGTGAGCAGTTCTTC

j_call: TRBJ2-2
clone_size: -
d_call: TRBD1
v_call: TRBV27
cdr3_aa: CASSLAVRTGSWGGELFF
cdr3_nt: TGTGCCAGCAGCCTAGCCGTCAGGACAGGATCGTGGGGCGGGGAGCTGTTTTTT

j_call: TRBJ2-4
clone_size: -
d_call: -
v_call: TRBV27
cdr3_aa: CASASPRGDIQYF
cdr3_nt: TGTGCCAGTGCGTCACCACGCGGGGACATTCAGTACTTC

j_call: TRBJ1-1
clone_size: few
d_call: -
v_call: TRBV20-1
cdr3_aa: CSARQGSHTEAFF
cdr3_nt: TGCAGTGCTAGGCAAGGCAGCCACACTGAAGCTTTCTTT

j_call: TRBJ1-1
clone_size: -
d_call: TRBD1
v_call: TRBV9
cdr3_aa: CASSTLTGGNTEAFF
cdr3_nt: TGTGCCAGCAGTACCTTGACAGGGGGCAACACTGAAGCTTTCTTT

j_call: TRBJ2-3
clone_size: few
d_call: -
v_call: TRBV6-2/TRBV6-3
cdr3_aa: CASSYLPLGSPSTDTQYF
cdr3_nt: TGTGCCAGCAGTTATCTCCCCCTGGGGTCGCCTAGCACAGATACGCAGTATTTT

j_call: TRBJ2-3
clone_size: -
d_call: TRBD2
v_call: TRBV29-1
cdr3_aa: CSVRTSGGFTDTQYF
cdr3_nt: TGCAGCGTTCGGACTAGCGGGGGGTTCACAGATACGCAGTATTTT

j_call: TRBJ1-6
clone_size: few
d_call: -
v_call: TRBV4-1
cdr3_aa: CASSGDYNSPLHF
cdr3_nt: TGCGCCAGCAGTGGGGACTATAATTCACCCCTCCACTTT

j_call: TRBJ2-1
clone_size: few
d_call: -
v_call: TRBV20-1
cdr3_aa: CSARDEVGATYNEQFF
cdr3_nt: TGCAGTGCTAGAGATGAAGTGGGGGCGACATACAATGAGCAGTTCTTC

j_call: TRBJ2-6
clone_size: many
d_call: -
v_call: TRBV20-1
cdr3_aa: CSAREGGAGANVLTF
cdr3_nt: TGCAGTGCTAGAGAAGGCGGAGCTGGGGCCAACGTCCTGACTTTC

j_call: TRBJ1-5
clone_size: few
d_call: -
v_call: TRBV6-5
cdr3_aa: CASSSGSEYQPQHF
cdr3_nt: TGTGCCAGCAGTTCTGGGAGTGAGTACCAGCCCCAGCATTTT

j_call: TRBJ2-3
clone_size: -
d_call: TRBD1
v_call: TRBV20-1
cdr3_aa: CSVPRQGISTDTQYF
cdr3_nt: TGCAGTGTCCCCCGACAGGGGATTAGTACAGATACGCAGTATTTT

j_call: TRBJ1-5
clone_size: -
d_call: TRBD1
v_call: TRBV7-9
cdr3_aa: CASSYAGTENQPQHF
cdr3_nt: TGTGCCAGCAGCTACGCCGGGACAGAGAATCAGCCCCAGCATTTT

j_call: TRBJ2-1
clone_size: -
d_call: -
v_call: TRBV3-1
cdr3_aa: CASSEPLAGAQFF
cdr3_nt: TGTGCCAGCAGCGAACCGCTGGCGGGGGCCCAGTTCTTC